This T cell receptor (beta chain) was documented in a study of CD8+ T cells in alopecia areata. Study in general: Tofacitinib treatment spanned 6 to 18 months, with 6 months off drug afterward. Study-wide results and caveats: Sequences from scalp samples also cover resident alphabeta T cells of normal skin. Especially in alopecia totalis/universalis, lesional scalp showed greater clonality than normal scalp did.

On this clone: Its antigen is currently unknown.

The sequencing template was cDNA reverse transcribed from extracted RNA. Produced via immunoSEQ multiplex PCR; TCRdb's table is partial and in-frame only. The table records fewer than 200,000 clones, around 50% of them present only once. Lesional scalp punch biopsies and peripheral blood were collected from alopecia areata patients. CDR3 length equals 14 residues. The V end lost 0 bases, the J end lost 1 base, and 7 bases lay between the germline ends. Germline V gene lookup returns CDR1 SGHDT and CDR2 YYEEEE. The specimen comprised CD4+ T cells sorted from blood, sampled at week 0. The source of this sequence is a human donor with alopecia areata. V gene TRBV5-6 combines with J gene TRBJ1-1; D is unclear. CDR3 DNA: TGTGCCAGCAGCTTGGGGCACGCGAACACTGAAGCTTTCTTT. Translation: CASSLGHANTEAFF.